Presented here are 21 T cell receptor beta chains from one specimen sequenced in a study of shared clonotypes between healthy human individuals (dated by TCRdb to between 2020 and 2021). The method was the immunoSEQ multiplex PCR assay. TCRdb retrieved this table from immuneACCESS and kept in-frame rearrangements only. Not all clones are present; in checked studies, unresolved V genes account for under half, and no reason is known for the remainder. Counted in this sample were 2.5 million or so clones; around nine tenths of them appeared once. The ten top clones hold roughly 0.13% of the sample. The sample was naive CD4+ T cells sorted from blood. The cell subset or site tag for this specimen amounts to: CD45RA+ positively selected. Source of these receptors: a man younger than 35 in good health.

This chain joins TRBV28 and TRBJ1-2; a weak D match, TRBD1 (6 bases). V was pared by 5 bases and J by 4 bases, with 17 bases between. This CDR3 has 15 residues. Germline V gives CDR1 MDHEN, CDR2 SYDVKM. The CDR3 DNA follows: TGTGCCAGCAGTAGCGGGGGCGTGGAGCTCTATGGCTACACCTTC. This codes for CASSSGGVELYGYTF.

The chain links TRBV4-1 to TRBJ2-5; 11 bases map to TRBD2. Germline assignment: CDR1 MGHRA and CDR2 YSYEKL. The length of the CDR3 is 16 residues. Losses at the gene ends were 6 bases for V and 2 bases for J; bases not matched to a gene: 8. The CDR3 DNA sequence: TGCGCCAGCAGGCGTTTAGCGGGGGGGGGACAAGAGACCCAGTACTTC. Translation gives CASRRLAGGGQETQYF.

This clone was observed a few times. This chain joins TRBV7-8 and TRBJ1-6; D gene unclear. The CDR3 contains 16 residues. Deletions cut 2 bases from V and 8 bases from J, with 16 bases between. Germline V gives CDR1 SGHVS, CDR2 FQNEAQ. The CDR3 DNA reads TGTGCCAGCAGCTTAATGTCAGTTGGAGGTTATTCACCCCTCCACTTT. Translation: CASSLMSVGGYSPLHF.

The chain has TRBV6-5 and TRBJ2-1; D is uncertain. CDR1 is MNHEY, CDR2 SVGAGI, per germline. V lost 0 bases to trimming and J lost 6 bases, with 9 bases between them. The CDR3 totals 14 residues. The DNA of the CDR3 is TGTGCCAGCAGTTACTCGAGTAGCTCCAATGAGCAGTTCTTC. This translates into CASSYSSSSNEQFF.

This clone turned up a few times. The chain recombines TRBV19 with TRBJ1-5, with no clear D. The CDR3 is made up of 17 amino acids. V gave up 3 bases and J gave up 5 bases, with 20 bases separating them. Germline V gene data show CDR1 as LNHDA and CDR2 as SQIVND (reference sequence). The CDR3 DNA follows: TGTGCCAGTAGTATGGAAGACCGTTTTAACAGAGATCAGCCCCAGCATTTT. It codes for CASSMEDRFNRDQPQHF.

As to this clone: The identical CDR3 is also encoded by other nucleotide sequences in the sample. This chain links TRBV6-5 with TRBJ1-3, with 10 bases fitting TRBD1. Germline loops: CDR1 MNHEY, CDR2 SVGAGI. The V segment lost 5 bases and the J segment 4 bases; nucleotides outside the gene matches: 5. The CDR3 covers 15 residues. CDR3 residues: CASSTDRGPGNTIYF. In nucleotides, the CDR3 is TGTGCCAGCAGTACCGACAGGGGGCCCGGAAACACCATATATTTT.

The rearrangement joins TRBV7-2 to TRBJ2-7, with D perhaps TRBD1 (7 bases). Looked up from germline, CDR1 is SGHTA and CDR2 is FQGNSA. Trimming took off 6 bases at V and 0 bases at J, with 18 bases between the two ends. The CDR3 loop spans 16 amino acids. In DNA form, the CDR3 reads TGTGCCAGCAGACTTGGAGGGGGCCGAAGCTCCTACGAGCAGTACTTC. It is translated as CASRLGGGRSSYEQYF.

The chain employs TRBV4-1 and TRBJ2-1; D possibly corresponds to TRBD1 (6 bases). V lost 11 bases and J lost 12, with 26 bases in between. Germline CDR1 is MGHRA and CDR2 is YSYEKL. The CDR3 runs to 14 residues. The CDR3 DNA follows: TGCGCCGTTCAAAAGACAGGACTTAACGATGCGCAGTTCTTC. Protein sequence: CAVQKTGLNDAQFF.

The genes are TRBV6-5 and TRBJ1-4; D not resolved. The length of the CDR3 is 14 residues. CDR1 is MNHEY and CDR2 is SVGAGI in the germline V gene. The germline V and J ends were trimmed by 6 bases and 0 bases, with 8 bases remaining between them. CDR3 nucleotide sequence: TGTGCCAGCAGCCGGACTACAACTAATGAAAAACTGTTTTTT. It yields the protein CASSRTTTNEKLFF.

Details on this clone: One end of the junction is discordant with germline, which a read error may explain. This rearrangement joins TRBV7-7 to TRBJ2-3; 14 bases are shared with TRBD2. The CDR3 sequence is 15 residues long. Germline loops: CDR1 SSHAT, CDR2 FNYEAQ (reference sequence). The CDR3 here is CASSSGLAGVDTQYF. The CDR3 DNA is TGTGCTAGCAGCTCGGGACTAGCGGGAGTAGATACGCAGTATTTT. Together with reference TRBV7-7 and TRBJ2-3, the CDR3 gives the full variable domain: GAGVSQSPRYKVTKRGQDVTLRCDPISSHATLYWYQQALGQGPEFLTYFNYEAQPDKSGLPSDRFSAERPEGSISTLTIQRTEQRDSAMYRCASSSGLAGVDTQYFGPGTRLTVL.

V and J are TRBV6-6 and TRBJ2-7; D is ambiguous. This CDR3 comprises 12 residues. The ends were cut back, 6 bases at V and 2 bases at J, with 8 bases in the middle. Germline V CDR1 and CDR2: MNHNY, SVGAGI (reference sequence). The CDR3 region has the DNA TGTGCCAGCAGACGGATACCCTACGAGCAGTACTTC. This gives the protein CASRRIPYEQYF.

The chain combines TRBV5-1 with TRBJ1-1, with no clear D. CDR3 length: 15 residues. Germline V gives CDR1 SGHRS, CDR2 YFSETQ. Deletions cut 5 bases from V and 1 base from J, with 15 bases between. CDR3 region: CASSSDFLANTEAFF. In DNA form, the CDR3 reads TGCGCCAGCAGTTCAGATTTTTTGGCGAACACTGAAGCTTTCTTT. The variable domain in full, with the rest retrieved from reference TRBV5-1 and TRBJ1-1, is KAGVTQTPRYLIKTRGQQVTLSCSPISGHRSVSWYQQTPGQGLQFLFEYFSETQRNKGNFPGRFSGRQFSNSRSEMNVSTLELGDSALYLCASSSDFLANTEAFFGQGTRLTVV.

This sequence joins TRBV6-6 and TRBJ2-7; TRBD1 aligns across 9 bases. The V gene's germline CDR1 is MNHNY and CDR2 SVGAGI (reference sequence). V lost 2 bases, J lost 2 bases, and 7 bases stayed unmatched. The CDR3 has 16 amino acids. This CDR3 reads CASSYPTGTGTYEQYF. The CDR3 DNA follows: TGTGCCAGCAGTTACCCAACCGGGACAGGGACCTACGAGCAGTACTTC.

This sequence joins TRBV28 and TRBJ2-7, with D possibly being TRBD1 (5 bases). Per germline, CDR1 MDHEN and CDR2 SYDVKM. The CDR3 extends over 12 amino acids. Trimming stripped 4 bases from V and 5 bases from J, with 9 bases between. CDR3 nucleotide sequence: TGTGCCAGCAGTTCCAGGGTCAACGAGCAGTACTTC. Protein sequence: CASSSRVNEQYF.

To note about this clone: Other DNA sequences of this sample code for an identical CDR3. This sequence joins TRBV10-3 and TRBJ2-5, with D uncertain. The CDR3 sequence is 13 residues long. Trimming left V 0 bases short and J 2 bases short, with 4 bases between. Germline CDR1 reads ENHRY; CDR2 reads SYGVKD. CDR3 in amino acids: CAISESVQETQYF. CDR3 bases: TGTGCCATCAGTGAGTCGGTGCAAGAGACCCAGTACTTC.

Remarks on this clone: The sample contains more than one DNA sequence encoding this CDR3. The rearrangement links TRBV15 to TRBJ1-4, with unresolved D. The CDR3 is made up of 15 amino acids. Germline V CDR1 and CDR2: LNHNV, YYDKDF (reference sequence). Trimming stripped 0 bases from V and 0 bases from J, with 5 bases between. DNA of the CDR3: TGTGCCACCAGCAGAGATCGTCCAACTAATGAAAAACTGTTTTTT. Translated, it gives CATSRDRPTNEKLFF.

The gene calls are TRBV10-3 and TRBJ1-5, with D uncertain. Germline CDR1 and CDR2: ENHRY and SYGVKD. Trimming left V 11 bases short and J 10 bases short, with 27 bases between. The CDR3 covers 15 residues. The CDR3 loop reads CASGVTPKSKAPQHF. In DNA, the CDR3 is TGTGCCTCGGGCGTGACACCAAAGAGTAAAGCTCCCCAGCATTTT.

The rearrangement links TRBV4-1 to TRBJ2-2; D might be TRBD1 (5 bases). V was clipped by 0 bases and J by 8 bases, with 13 bases between them. This CDR3 region has 15 residues. The germline gives CDR1 MGHRA, CDR2 YSYEKL. CDR3 sequence (DNA): TGCGCCAGCAGCCAAGAAAGACAGACCCCGGGGGAGCTGTTTTTT. Encoded protein: CASSQERQTPGELFF.

The rearrangement links TRBV19 to TRBJ2-3; the match to TRBD2 covers 9 bases. The germline V gene has CDR1 LNHDA and CDR2 SQIVND (reference sequence). The CDR3 runs to 15 residues. V dropped 5 bases and J dropped 2; count of bases not matched to a gene: 5. This chain's CDR3 is CASSRLAGDTDTQYF. The CDR3 DNA reads as TGTGCCAGTAGTCGATTAGCGGGAGACACAGATACGCAGTATTTT.

This chain uses TRBV2 with TRBJ2-3, with 9 bases that match TRBD1. Germline lookup yields CDR1 SNHLY and CDR2 FYNNEI. CDR3 length: 14 residues. The V gene end was trimmed by 6 bases and the J gene end by 7 bases; junction bases not matched to a gene: 8. The CDR3 region is CASRGQGRWHTQYF. In nucleotides, the CDR3 is TGTGCCAGCAGGGGACAGGGAAGGTGGCATACGCAGTATTTT.

V and J are TRBV5-6 and TRBJ2-7; D possibly corresponds to TRBD2 (5 bases). V lost 2 bases, J lost 5 bases, and 8 bases lay in between. There are 12 residues in the CDR3. Germline CDR1 is SGHDT and CDR2 is YYEEEE. DNA of the CDR3: TGTGCCAGCAGCTTCGGAGGCAACGAGCAGTACTTC. Its protein is CASSFGGNEQYF.